The next 26 T cell receptor beta chains were all read from a single sample in a study of cytomegalovirus exposure and HLA in healthy donors (dated by TCRdb to the late 2010s). Library preparation used the immunoSEQ multiplex PCR assay. A mixture of 60 forward primers for TCR Vbeta segments and 13 reverse primers for TCR Jbeta segments was used in the multiplex PCR. The table was pulled from immuneACCESS by TCRdb, which kept in-frame rearrangements only. Such tables lose some clones; where checked, under half of the loss comes from unresolved V genes, and the rest has no known cause. The sample table lists 140,000 to 150,000 clones, around 79% of them with a count of one. The ten largest account for around 3% of the sample. The source material was PBMCs. The source of these receptors is a man between 35 and 55 years old in good health and CMV-seropositive.

This clone was picked up one time. This rearrangement joins TRBV9 to TRBJ1-1; 9 positions match TRBD1. The CDR3 is 14 amino acids. The junction had 7 bases not matched to a gene; V was cut back by 3 bases and J by 7 bases. Germline V gives CDR1 SGDLS, CDR2 YYNGEE. DNA for the CDR3: TGTGCCAGCAGCGGCCGGGACAGGGAAGATGAAGCTTTCTTT. The encoded protein is CASSGRDREDEAFF.

The genes are TRBV7-3 and TRBJ1-3, with unresolved D. Germline V CDR1 and CDR2: SGHTA, FQGTGA. V lost 3 bases, J lost 4 bases, and 7 bases lay in between. CDR3 length: 13 residues. CDR3 loop: CASSFGGGNTIYF. CDR3 sequence (DNA): TGTGCCAGCAGCTTTGGCGGGGGAAACACCATATATTTT.

This clone was recorded only once. The chain has TRBV6-4 and TRBJ2-7; 7 positions agree with TRBD1. V shed 4 bases, J shed 5 bases, and the junction held 5 bases outside the gene matches. CDR3 length equals 13 residues. Germline V gives CDR1 MRHNA, CDR2 SNTAGT. The CDR3 coding sequence is TGTGCCAGCAGTGTTGGAACAGGGGACGAGCAGTACTTC. This translates into CASSVGTGDEQYF.

The sample holds a few counts of this clone. CDR3 protein: CASSLESVRGEQFF. The DNA for the CDR3 is TGTGCCAGCAGCTTAGAATCAGTGAGGGGGGAGCAGTTCTTC. The chain uses TRBV7-6 and TRBJ2-1; D may be TRBD1 (6 bases). With 1 base removed from V and 10 bases from J, the gap between germline ends came to 14 bases. The CDR3 sequence is 14 residues long. Germline values: CDR1 SGHVS, CDR2 FNYEAQ. The full variable domain, its missing parts supplied by reference TRBV7-6 and TRBJ2-1, is GAGVSQSPRYKVTKRGQDVALRCDPISGHVSLYWYRQALGQGPEFLTYFNYEAQQDKSGLPNDRFSAERPEGSISTLTIQRTEQRDSAMYRCASSLESVRGEQFFGPGTRLTVL.

This chain connects TRBV25-1 to TRBJ2-1; 12 bases are a match to TRBD1. The V and J ends lost 9 bases and 6 bases, in that order; junction bases with no gene match: 12. CDR1 MGHDK and CDR2 SYGVNS come from the germline V gene. The CDR3 runs to 16 residues. The chain's CDR3 is CASTGTGGVWVNEQFF. The CDR3 coding sequence is TGTGCCAGTACCGGGACAGGGGGCGTCTGGGTCAATGAGCAGTTCTTC.

The V and J genes are TRBV7-7 and TRBJ2-1, with 12 positions matching TRBD2. The CDR3 runs to 16 residues. In germline, CDR1 is SSHAT, CDR2 FNYEAQ (reference sequence). V trimming: 5 bases; J trimming: 4 bases; junction bases outside the gene matches: 6. The CDR3 here is CASSPSSGRAYNEQFF. The CDR3 DNA is TGTGCCAGCAGCCCTTCTAGCGGGAGGGCATACAATGAGCAGTTCTTC.

Only a few counts were recorded for this clone. This chain's CDR3 is CASSRGRRDYEQYF. As DNA, the CDR3 is TGTGCCAGCAGTCGCGGGAGGAGGGACTACGAGCAGTACTTC. The chain combines TRBV25-1 with TRBJ2-7; 8 bases match TRBD2. Germline CDR1 reads MGHDK; CDR2 reads SYGVNS. The CDR3 is made up of 14 amino acids. V trimming: 5 bases; J trimming: 3 bases; junction bases outside the gene matches: 6.

This clone has just one count. The rearrangement joins TRBV5-4 to TRBJ1-2; D is possibly TRBD1 (5 bases). This CDR3 is 15 amino acids long. The germline V gene encodes CDR1 SGHNT and CDR2 YYREEE (reference sequence). Trimming took 0 bases from V and 7 from J, leaving 16 bases between them. The CDR3 loop is CASSLASQGIGGYTF. CDR3 coding DNA: TGTGCCAGCAGCTTGGCCTCTCAGGGTATCGGTGGCTACACCTTC.

This clone was detected a few times. The chain joins TRBV6-5 to TRBJ1-1, with 8 bases lining up with TRBD1. The V segment lost 5 bases and the J segment 4 bases; nucleotides outside the gene matches: 9. The CDR3 is 15 residues long. Germline V gene data show CDR1 as MNHEY and CDR2 as SVGAGI. Here the CDR3 DNA reads TGTGCCAGCAGTACAGGGACAGGCCGAACCACTGAAGCTTTCTTT. This sequence encodes CASSTGTGRTTEAFF.

DNA of the CDR3: TGTGCCAGCAGTCTTCAATCGACAGGCTCCTACGAGCAGTACTTC. It codes for CASSLQSTGSYEQYF. V usage is TRBV27 and J usage is TRBJ2-7, with D tentatively TRBD1 (6 bases). Looked up from germline, CDR1 is MNHEY and CDR2 is SMNVEV (reference sequence). CDR3 length: 15 residues. Between the trimmed V and J ends, which lost 5 bases and 0 bases, there was a span of 14 bases.

Comments on this clone: Compared with germline, one end of the junction differs, possibly owing to a read error. The rearrangement links TRBV7-9 to TRBJ2-7, with D perhaps matching TRBD1 (5 bases). The CDR3 is 14 residues long. Germline assignment: CDR1 SEHNR and CDR2 FQNEAQ (reference sequence). As DNA, the CDR3 is TGTTCCAGCAGCCTCAGGGAATCAACCTACGAGCAGTACTTC. It codes for CSSSLRESTYEQYF.

The chain employs TRBV7-2 and TRBJ2-3; 7 bases agree with TRBD2. CDR3 length: 16 amino acids. Germline V gene sequence: CDR1 SGHTA, CDR2 FQGNSA. V gave up 7 bases and J gave up 2 bases; unmatched junction bases: 12. The CDR3 DNA sequence: TGTGCCAGCACCCCAATGCAGCGGGGACTCACAGATACGCAGTATTTT. Protein product: CASTPMQRGLTDTQYF.

This chain uses TRBV27 with TRBJ1-5; D gene uncertain. The CDR3 totals 16 residues. V was pared by 6 bases and J by 5 bases, with 20 bases between. Germline-derived CDR1 and CDR2 are MNHEY and SMNVEV (reference sequence). The CDR3 loop is CASSPGRSSDDQPQHF. DNA for the CDR3: TGTGCCAGCAGCCCAGGAAGATCGTCGGATGATCAGCCCCAGCATTTT.

The chain joins TRBV7-6 to TRBJ2-5, with D unresolved. TRBJ2-7 matches the DNA end more closely, so the J call is doubtful. The CDR3 is 13 amino acids. Germline V lookup: CDR1 SGHVS, CDR2 FNYEAQ. The chain's CDR3 is CASSLEGVDEQYF. CDR3 sequence (DNA): TGTGCCAGCAGCTTAGAAGGAGTCGACGAGCAGTACTTC.

Note on this clone: Compared with germline, one end of the junction differs, possibly owing to a read error. CDR3 nucleotides: TGTGCCAGCAGCTTAACGGTGTCTAGTCGTGCCGGGGGGCTGTTTTTT. Protein: CASSLTVSSRAGGLFF. The J gene is TRBJ2-2, the V gene TRBV7-8; D is perhaps TRBD2 (6 bases). The CDR3 totals 16 residues. Per germline, CDR1 SGHVS and CDR2 FQNEAQ.

The chain links TRBV28 to TRBJ2-7, with D perhaps TRBD2 (7 bases). Trimming took 6 bases from V and 1 from J, leaving 19 bases between them. Germline V gives CDR1 MDHEN, CDR2 SYDVKM. This CDR3 has 16 amino acids. CDR3 DNA sequence: TGTGCCAGCAGCACACCTAGCGGAGGGGGATCCTACGAGCAGTACTTC. It encodes CASSTPSGGGSYEQYF.

The chain recombines TRBV5-1 with TRBJ2-5; TRBD1 matches at 7 bases. Per germline, CDR1 SGHRS and CDR2 YFSETQ. This CDR3 has 13 residues. The V segment lost 4 bases and the J segment 2 bases; nucleotides outside the gene matches: 2. The CDR3 DNA reads TGCGCCAGCAGCCGACAGGGTCAAGAGACCCAGTACTTC. Translating it yields CASSRQGQETQYF.

This clone was recorded once. The rearrangement links TRBV5-1 to TRBJ1-1; D ambiguous. Trimming removed 0 bases from V and 2 bases from J, with 11 bases in between. Germline CDR1 reads SGHRS; CDR2 reads YFSETQ. The CDR3 covers 15 residues. CDR3 amino acids: CASSLGGGENTEAFF. CDR3 sequence (DNA): TGCGCCAGCAGCTTGGGAGGCGGAGAAAACACTGAAGCTTTCTTT. Full variable domain (remainder filled in from reference TRBV5-1 and TRBJ1-1): KAGVTQTPRYLIKTRGQQVTLSCSPISGHRSVSWYQQTPGQGLQFLFEYFSETQRNKGNFPGRFSGRQFSNSRSEMNVSTLELGDSALYLCASSLGGGENTEAFFGQGTRLTVV.

The chain uses TRBV10-3 and TRBJ1-5; D may be TRBD1 (5 bases). V lost 9 bases to trimming and J lost 3 bases, with 12 bases between them. Germline V gene data show CDR1 as ENHRY and CDR2 as SYGVKD. The CDR3 spans 13 residues. CDR3 in amino acids: CAIGTGVNQPQHF. CDR3 bases: TGTGCCATAGGGACGGGGGTCAATCAGCCCCAGCATTTT.

In this sample, this clone turned up once. The chain carries TRBV2 and TRBJ1-5; 10 positions agree with TRBD1. V lost 5 bases and J lost 9; bases outside the gene matches: 7. CDR3 size: 14 residues. From germline, CDR1 is SNHLY and CDR2 FYNNEI. The CDR3 DNA is TGTGCCAGCAGTTCTTGGACAGGGGGTCTGCCCCAGCATTTT. Amino acid sequence: CASSSWTGGLPQHF.

On this clone itself: The junction does not match germline at one end; this may be a read error. V usage is TRBV7-9 and J usage is TRBJ2-7, with TRBD2 matching 12 bases. CDR3 length: 15 residues. Germline V gene data show CDR1 as SEHNR and CDR2 as FQNEAQ (reference sequence). The CDR3 sequence is CSSSPLAGGAYEQYF. The DNA of the CDR3 is TGTTCCAGCAGCCCCCTAGCGGGAGGGGCCTACGAGCAGTACTTC. Full variable domain (missing parts from reference TRBV7-9 and TRBJ2-7): DTGVSQNPRHKITKRGQNVTFRCDPISEHNRLYWYRQTLGQGPEFLTYFQNEAQLEKSRLLSDRFSAERPKGSFSTLEIQRTEQGDSAMYLCSSSPLAGGAYEQYFGPGTRLTVT.

The rearrangement links TRBV5-1 to TRBJ1-1, with D possibly matching TRBD1 (5 bases). Germline lookup yields CDR1 SGHRS and CDR2 YFSETQ. The CDR3 loop spans 16 amino acids. The V and J ends lost 0 bases and 2 bases respectively, with 14 bases between them. The CDR3 loop reads CASSLAGVPGNTEAFF. Here the CDR3 DNA reads TGCGCCAGCAGCTTGGCGGGGGTCCCTGGCAACACTGAAGCTTTCTTT.

The gene calls are TRBV7-9 and TRBJ1-1; no reliable D call. V was clipped by 3 bases and J by 3 bases, with 14 bases between them. This CDR3 is 15 amino acids long. Germline CDR1 reads SEHNR; CDR2 reads FQNEAQ (reference sequence). For the CDR3, the DNA is TGTGCCAGCAGCTTCCACGAGTACGGGGACACTGAAGCTTTCTTT. Amino acids: CASSFHEYGDTEAFF. Drawing the rest from reference TRBV7-9 and TRBJ1-1, the complete variable domain is DTGVSQNPRHKITKRGQNVTFRCDPISEHNRLYWYRQTLGQGPEFLTYFQNEAQLEKSRLLSDRFSAERPKGSFSTLEIQRTEQGDSAMYLCASSFHEYGDTEAFFGQGTRLTVV.

The V call is TRBV18, the J call TRBJ2-1; 7 bases are shared with TRBD1. J was trimmed by 0 bases and V by 3 bases; bases with no gene match: 8. Germline V lookup: CDR1 KGHSH, CDR2 LQKENI. The CDR3 runs 17 residues. The DNA of the CDR3 is TGTGCCAGCTCACCGGGACAGATAGCGAGCTCCTACAATGAGCAGTTCTTC. Its translation: CASSPGQIASSYNEQFF.

CDR3 nucleotide sequence: TGTGCCAGCAGCTTTAACGGGGGGATGGAAAATTCACCCCTCCACTTT. This encodes CASSFNGGMENSPLHF. This rearrangement joins TRBV11-2 to TRBJ1-6; a weak D match, TRBD1 (5 bases). Germline V CDR1 and CDR2: SGHAT, FQNNGV. The V end was cut by 3 bases, the J end by 7 bases, with 16 bases between. The CDR3 contains 16 residues.

In DNA form, the CDR3 reads TGTGCCACCCGACTAGCCCGACAGGAGTTCTATGGCTACACCTTC. It specifies CATRLARQEFYGYTF. This chain joins TRBV7-9 and TRBJ1-2, with D possibly being TRBD1 (6 bases). Trimming removed 10 bases from V and 4 bases from J, with 22 bases in between. This CDR3 contains 15 residues. Germline-derived CDR1 and CDR2 are SEHNR and FQNEAQ (reference sequence).